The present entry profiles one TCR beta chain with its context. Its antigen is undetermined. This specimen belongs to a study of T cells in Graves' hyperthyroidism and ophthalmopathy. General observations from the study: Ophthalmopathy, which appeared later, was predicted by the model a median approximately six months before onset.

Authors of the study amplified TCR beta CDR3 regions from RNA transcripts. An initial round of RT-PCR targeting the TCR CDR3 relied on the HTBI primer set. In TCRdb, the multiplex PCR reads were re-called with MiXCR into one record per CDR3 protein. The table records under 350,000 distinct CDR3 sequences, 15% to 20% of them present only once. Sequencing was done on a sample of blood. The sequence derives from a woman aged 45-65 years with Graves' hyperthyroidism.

CDR3 residues: CASSKRLAGFQETQYF. CDR3 DNA sequence: TGTGCCAGCAGCAAAAGACTAGCAGGATTTCAAGAGACCCAGTACTTC. The chain couples TRBV13 to TRBJ2-5; 7 bases agree with TRBD2. The ends lost 5 bases at V and 2 bases at J; junction bases unmatched: 11. Per germline, CDR1 PRHDT and CDR2 FYEKMQ (reference sequence). The CDR3 extends over 16 amino acids. The variable domain in full, completed from reference TRBV13 and TRBJ2-5, reads AAGVIQSPRHLIKEKRETATLKCYPIPRHDTVYWYQQGPGQDPQFLISFYEKMQSDKGSIPDRFSAQQFSDYHSELNMSSLELGDSALYFCASSKRLAGFQETQYFGPGTRLLVL.